What follows are 25 T cell receptor beta chains derived from one specimen sequenced in a study of cytomegalovirus exposure and HLA in healthy donors. The primer mix had 60 Vbeta and 13 Jbeta primers. The data were produced by immunoSEQ multiplex PCR, yet TCRdb's version contains in-frame clones alone and is incomplete. The table records around 86,000 clones, 6% to 9% of them present only once. The sequencing input was PBMCs. The receptors were gathered from a man aged 45-65 years in good health and CMV-seronegative.

This clone was observed a handful of times. V usage is TRBV5-4 and J usage is TRBJ2-7, with TRBD1 identical over 7 bases. Germline-derived CDR1 and CDR2 are SGHNT and YYREEE (reference sequence). This CDR3 is built from 14 residues. V lost 4 bases, J lost 4 bases, and 8 bases stayed unmatched. This CDR3 is CASSPRDSRYEQYF. The CDR3, as DNA: TGTGCCAGCAGCCCCCGGGACAGTAGGTACGAGCAGTACTTC.

This chain connects TRBV5-1 to TRBJ2-2; 8 bases match TRBD2. Germline lookup yields CDR1 SGHRS and CDR2 YFSETQ. CDR3 length: 15 residues. The junction had 3 bases not matched to a gene; V was cut back by 4 bases and J by 1 base. The CDR3, as DNA: TGCGCCAGCAGCATCAGCGGGGGGAACACCGGGGAGCTGTTTTTT. Its protein product is CASSISGGNTGELFF.

The rearrangement uses TRBV6-6 and TRBJ2-7; 12 positions match TRBD2. The CDR3 consists of 15 residues. Germline trimming cut 6 bases from V and 1 base from J; bases unmatched to any gene: 4. In germline, CDR1 is MNHNY, CDR2 SVGAGI (reference sequence). As DNA, the CDR3 is TGTGCCAGCAGGTCTAGCGGGGGGGTATCCTACGAGCAGTACTTC. Its protein product is CASRSSGGVSYEQYF.

This clone was observed a few times. J is TRBJ1-1 and V is TRBV5-1; 7 nucleotides line up with TRBD1. V lost 5 bases to trimming and J lost 1 base; unmatched junction nucleotides: 8. The CDR3 runs 15 residues. CDR1 and CDR2 (germline): SGHRS, YFSETQ. The CDR3 loop reads CASRQGMIPNTEAFF. In DNA form, the CDR3 reads TGCGCCAGCAGACAGGGGATGATTCCGAACACTGAAGCTTTCTTT.

In its sample, this clone was seen a few times. The gene calls are TRBV29-1 and TRBJ2-1, with 11 nucleotides matching TRBD1. This CDR3 spans 14 amino acids. Per the germline V gene, CDR1 is SQVTM and CDR2 is ANQGSEA. Trimming took 6 bases from V and 8 from J; bases not matched to a gene: 9. The CDR3 loop reads CSVAGTGGDHEQFF. The CDR3 nucleotides are TGCAGCGTGGCCGGGACAGGGGGGGATCATGAGCAGTTCTTC.

This clone turned up a few times. The V gene is TRBV10-2, the J gene TRBJ1-2; 10 positions agree with TRBD1. CDR1 and CDR2 (germline): WSHSY, SAAADI. Trimming cost V 2 bases and J 4 bases; bases outside gene matches: 7. The CDR3 runs 16 residues. This CDR3 reads CASSERGTGEVYGYTF. CDR3 in DNA: TGCGCCAGCAGTGAGCGGGGGACAGGGGAGGTCTATGGCTACACCTTC.

This clone was observed a handful of times. V is TRBV2 and J is TRBJ1-1; TRBD1 matches 7 bases. Looked up from germline, CDR1 is SNHLY and CDR2 is FYNNEI. There are 16 residues in the CDR3. Germline trimming cut 6 bases from V and 1 base from J; bases unmatched to any gene: 11. The CDR3 nucleotides are TGTGCCAGCAGCAGGGACAGACCAACGCAGAACACTGAAGCTTTCTTT. This codes for CASSRDRPTQNTEAFF.

The V gene is TRBV9, the J gene TRBJ2-5, with D possibly TRBD2 on 7 matching bases. The CDR3 runs to 16 residues. V was pared by 4 bases and J by 1 base, with 17 bases between. CDR1 SGDLS and CDR2 YYNGEE come from the germline V gene. CDR3 nucleotides: TGTGCCAGCAGCCTTCAAAGGGGGGGATCCCAAGAGACCCAGTACTTC. It specifies CASSLQRGGSQETQYF.

The chain links TRBV6-5 to TRBJ2-7; weak D call: TRBD2 (6 bases). Per the germline V gene, CDR1 is MNHEY and CDR2 is SVGAGI. The CDR3 extends over 15 amino acids. The V end was cut by 6 bases, the J end by 3 bases, with 18 bases between. CDR3 DNA sequence: TGTGCCAGCAGAGGGTCGGGACTCCAAATCTACGAGCAGTACTTC. Protein product: CASRGSGLQIYEQYF.

This clone was seen only a few times. The J gene is TRBJ2-3, the V gene TRBV12-5; weak D call: TRBD1 (6 bases). Germline assignment: CDR1 LGHNT and CDR2 FRNRAP. CDR3 length equals 18 residues. V dropped 2 bases and J dropped 6 bases, with 24 bases sitting between them. The CDR3 bases are TGTGCTAGTGGTTTGTCCCTTACCGGGACAACAACCGTCGATACGCAGTATTTT. This translates into CASGLSLTGTTTVDTQYF.

V gene TRBV5-1 combines with J gene TRBJ2-1; D is unclear. Germline V gene sequence: CDR1 SGHRS, CDR2 YFSETQ. V was cut by 1 base and J by 0 bases, with 14 bases left in between. There are 17 residues in the CDR3. The CDR3 bases are TGCGCCAGCAGCTTGTATTCCAGCGCGAGCTCCTACAATGAGCAGTTCTTC. As protein: CASSLYSSASSYNEQFF.

In this sample, this clone turned up a few times. The junction differs from germline at one of its ends, possibly a read error. V and J are TRBV7-7 and TRBJ2-7; no definite D call. The CDR3 loop spans 13 amino acids. Germline V gene lookup returns CDR1 SSHAT and CDR2 FNYEAQ (reference sequence). For the CDR3, the DNA is TGTGCTAGCAGCTCTAACATGGGCGCCGAGCAGTACTTC. This gives the protein CASSSNMGAEQYF.

This chain joins TRBV7-6 and TRBJ2-7; 16 nucleotides line up with TRBD2. Trimming cost V 5 bases and J 2 bases; bases outside gene matches: 3. The CDR3 covers 16 residues. Germline V gives CDR1 SGHVS, CDR2 FNYEAQ. The CDR3 region is CASSKGLAGGAYEQYF. DNA for the CDR3: TGTGCCAGCAGCAAGGGACTAGCGGGAGGGGCCTACGAGCAGTACTTC.

This clone was seen more than once but under ten times. CDR3 DNA: TGTGCCATCAGCGTACAGGGTCCCAGCAATCAGCCCCAGCATTTT. Translation gives CAISVQGPSNQPQHF. The rearrangement links TRBV10-3 to TRBJ1-5, with D possibly TRBD1 on 6 matching bases. This CDR3 is 15 amino acids long. Trimming pared 6 bases from V and 1 base from J, leaving 13 bases between. Germline CDR1 and CDR2: ENHRY and SYGVKD.

The chain employs TRBV19 and TRBJ1-5, with 9 bases aligning to TRBD1. J lost 3 bases, V lost 5 bases, and 8 bases had no gene match. Germline CDR1 reads LNHDA; CDR2 reads SQIVND (reference sequence). This CDR3 region has 16 residues. As DNA, the CDR3 is TGTGCCAGTAGTTTTTGGACAGGGGACATCAATCAGCCCCAGCATTTT. Its translation is CASSFWTGDINQPQHF.

V is TRBV30 and J is TRBJ1-3; D is possibly TRBD1 (5 bases). From germline, CDR1 is GTSNPN and CDR2 SVGIG (reference sequence). Trimming took 7 bases from V and 0 from J, leaving 13 bases between them. This CDR3 region has 14 residues. CDR3 sequence: CAYTGLTSGNTIYF. For the CDR3, the DNA is TGTGCCTATACGGGACTGACCTCTGGAAACACCATATATTTT.

The table lists this clone with a few counts. Different DNA sequences within this sample yield the same CDR3. The chain couples TRBV29-1 to TRBJ1-5; 7 nucleotides match TRBD1. The CDR3 spans 12 residues. After removal of 6 bases from V and 3 bases from J, the junction contained 2 bases not matched to a gene. The germline V gene has CDR1 SQVTM and CDR2 ANQGSEA. The CDR3 DNA reads as TGCAGCGTAGGGGGCCTCAATCAGCCCCAGCATTTT. Protein product: CSVGGLNQPQHF.

The V call is TRBV5-1, the J call TRBJ2-2; a weak D match, TRBD2 (5 bases). CDR1 and CDR2 from the germline V gene are SGHRS and YFSETQ. V dropped 0 bases and J dropped 7 bases, with 7 bases sitting between them. The CDR3 contains 13 residues. In DNA, the CDR3 is TGCGCCAGCAGCTTGGCCGGGGACGGGGAGCTGTTTTTT. Amino acid sequence: CASSLAGDGELFF.

A few counts support this clone. The rearrangement joins TRBV10-3 to TRBJ1-2, with 8 bases lining up with TRBD1. The CDR3 has 17 residues. V lost 3 bases and J lost 4; bases outside the gene matches: 13. CDR1 and CDR2 from the germline V gene are ENHRY and SYGVKD. The DNA of the CDR3 is TGTGCCATCAGTGACTCTGACAGGGGACCAAGCCCCTATGGCTACACCTTC. Its translation: CAISDSDRGPSPYGYTF.

This clone has only a few counts. V and J are TRBV7-9 and TRBJ2-5; D gene unclear. The CDR3 consists of 12 residues. Deletions cut 4 bases from V and 5 bases from J, with 8 bases between. The germline V gene encodes CDR1 SEHNR and CDR2 FQNEAQ (reference sequence). The CDR3 nucleotides are TGTGCCAGCAGCTCCGGGTGGGAGACCCAGTACTTC. It encodes CASSSGWETQYF.

This clone has only a few counts. This chain connects TRBV4-1 to TRBJ2-1; perhaps TRBD1 as D (5 bases). Germline V gene sequence: CDR1 MGHRA, CDR2 YSYEKL. CDR3 length: 15 amino acids. V gave up 1 base and J gave up 4 bases, with 11 bases separating them. The CDR3 DNA sequence: TGCGCCAGCAGCCAAGCAGGGTTGGTGTACAATGAGCAGTTCTTC. Its protein product is CASSQAGLVYNEQFF.

This chain joins TRBV7-6 and TRBJ1-1, with a weak D call TRBD1 (5 bases). In germline, CDR1 is SGHVS, CDR2 FNYEAQ. V was trimmed by 3 bases and J by 6 bases, leaving 17 bases between them. This CDR3 is built from 15 residues. The CDR3 sequence: CASSFSDRFTAEAFF. The DNA for the CDR3 is TGTGCCAGCAGCTTTTCTGACAGATTCACCGCTGAAGCTTTCTTT. Filled out from reference TRBV7-6 and TRBJ1-1, the complete variable domain reads GAGVSQSPRYKVTKRGQDVALRCDPISGHVSLYWYRQALGQGPEFLTYFNYEAQQDKSGLPNDRFSAERPEGSISTLTIQRTEQRDSAMYRCASSFSDRFTAEAFFGQGTRLTVV.

In this sample, this clone turned up a few times. V usage is TRBV6-6 and J usage is TRBJ1-2; D unclear. This CDR3 is built from 13 residues. The germline gives CDR1 MNHNY, CDR2 SVGAGI (reference sequence). V dropped 6 bases and J dropped 13 bases, with 21 bases sitting between them. This CDR3 reads CASSRNAGNHCTF. The CDR3 nucleotides are TGTGCCAGCAGCCGAAATGCGGGGAACCATTGCACCTTC.

This clone was found a few times. The rearrangement uses TRBV27 and TRBJ1-5; TRBD1 agrees at 11 bases. The V segment lost 3 bases and the J segment 7 bases; nucleotides outside the gene matches: 2. The CDR3 is made up of 14 amino acids. Germline lookup yields CDR1 MNHEY and CDR2 SMNVEV (reference sequence). CDR3 sequence reads: CASSFGTGGQPQHF. The CDR3, as DNA: TGTGCCAGCAGTTTCGGGACAGGGGGACAGCCCCAGCATTTT.

V is TRBV5-4 and J is TRBJ1-1; D call uncertain. The V gene lost 4 bases and the J gene lost 4 bases, with 11 bases spanning the gap. This CDR3 is built from 13 residues. The germline V gene has CDR1 SGHNT and CDR2 YYREEE (reference sequence). The CDR3 reads CASSATHSTEAFF. The CDR3 region has the DNA TGTGCCAGCAGCGCGACACACTCCACTGAAGCTTTCTTT. The whole variable domain, filled in from reference TRBV5-4 and TRBJ1-1, reads ETGVTQSPTHLIKTRGQQVTLRCSSQSGHNTVSWYQQALGQGPQFIFQYYREEENGRGNFPPRFSGLQFPNYSSELNVNALELDDSALYLCASSATHSTEAFFGQGTRLTVV.